Included here is one TCR beta chain sequence, with context. The sample is drawn from a study of shared clonotypes between healthy human individuals. Trimming shortened V by 7 bases and J by 4 bases, and 8 bases separated the two germline ends. The CDR3 runs 11 residues. Germline CDR1 and CDR2: SGHTA and FQGNSA. The protocol was immunoSEQ multiplex PCR, while the TCRdb copy is restricted to in-frame clones and leaves out a portion. Among 2,100,000 or so clones listed, more than 90% were seen once. This sequence was found in a man in his late teens or twenties in good health. The rearrangement links TRBV7-2 to TRBJ2-7; D remains unclear. Source material: naive CD4+ T cells sorted from blood. Subset described: CD45RA+ positively selected. DNA for the CDR3: TGTGCCAGCACCTCTGGGTACGAGCAGTACTTC. Protein sequence: CASTSGYEQYF.